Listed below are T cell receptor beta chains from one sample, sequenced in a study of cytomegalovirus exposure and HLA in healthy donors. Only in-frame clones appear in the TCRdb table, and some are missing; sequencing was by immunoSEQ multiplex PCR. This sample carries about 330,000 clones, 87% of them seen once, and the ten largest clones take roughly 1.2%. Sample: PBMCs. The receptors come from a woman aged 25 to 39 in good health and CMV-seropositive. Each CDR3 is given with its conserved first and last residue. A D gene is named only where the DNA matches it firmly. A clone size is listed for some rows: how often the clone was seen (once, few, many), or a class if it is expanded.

CDR3nt: TGTGCCAGCAGCTTACAGGGAATAGGGCCCCAGCATTTT
CDR3aa: CASSLQGIGPQHF
abundance: few
j_gene: TRBJ1-5
d_gene: NA
v_gene: TRBV7-9

CDR3nt: TGTGCCAGCACCGACAGGGGGCCTCACGTAGATACGCAGTATTTT
CDR3aa: CASTDRGPHVDTQYF
abundance: once
j_gene: TRBJ2-3
d_gene: TRBD1
v_gene: TRBV6-1

CDR3nt: TGTGCCAGCAACAGACAGAGGTCTCAAGAGACCCAGTACTTC
CDR3aa: CASNRQRSQETQYF
abundance: NA
j_gene: TRBJ2-5
d_gene: NA
v_gene: TRBV2

CDR3nt: TGTGCCAGCAGTACGTCCGGGACAGGATTCTCCTACGAGCAGTACTTC
CDR3aa: CASSTSGTGFSYEQYF
abundance: NA
j_gene: TRBJ2-7
d_gene: TRBD1
v_gene: TRBV27

CDR3nt: TGCGCCAGCAGCTCCCGGGTCTCCTCCTACGAGCAGTACTTC
CDR3aa: CASSSRVSSYEQYF
abundance: once
j_gene: TRBJ2-7
d_gene: NA
v_gene: TRBV5-1

CDR3nt: TGTGCCAGCACCTCGGGGGGCAGCACTGAAGCTTTCTTT
CDR3aa: CASTSGGSTEAFF
abundance: NA
j_gene: TRBJ1-1
d_gene: NA
v_gene: TRBV6-6

CDR3nt: TGTGCCAGCAGAACCCGCCGGGGGACAGGGCGCGAGCAGTACTTC
CDR3aa: CASRTRRGTGREQYF
abundance: NA
j_gene: TRBJ2-7
d_gene: TRBD1
v_gene: TRBV27

CDR3nt: TGTGCCAGCAGCTTGGACAGGGGCTCCTACAATGAGCAGTTCTTC
CDR3aa: CASSLDRGSYNEQFF
abundance: NA
j_gene: TRBJ2-1
d_gene: TRBD1
v_gene: TRBV9

CDR3nt: TGTGCCAGCAGTTTTACAGGTGAAGCTTTCTTT
CDR3aa: CASSFTGEAFF
abundance: NA
j_gene: TRBJ1-1
d_gene: NA
v_gene: TRBV28

CDR3nt: TGTGCCAGCAGCTCCCGGGACAGGGCCTCCTACGAGCAGTACTTC
CDR3aa: CASSSRDRASYEQYF
abundance: NA
j_gene: TRBJ2-7
d_gene: TRBD1
v_gene: TRBV7-9

CDR3nt: TGTGCCAGTAGTCCCCCACGGGACAGGATCAATCAGCCCCAGCATTTT
CDR3aa: CASSPPRDRINQPQHF
abundance: NA
j_gene: TRBJ1-5
d_gene: TRBD1
v_gene: TRBV19

CDR3nt: TGTGCCAGCAGCCCCGTAGGGCGGGGGGACTCCTACAATGAGCAGTTCTTC
CDR3aa: CASSPVGRGDSYNEQFF
abundance: once
j_gene: TRBJ2-1
d_gene: TRBD2
v_gene: TRBV4-2

CDR3nt: TGTGCCAGCAGTTTCAGCCGGGGCAATCAGCCCCAGCATTTT
CDR3aa: CASSFSRGNQPQHF
abundance: NA
j_gene: TRBJ1-5
d_gene: NA
v_gene: TRBV28

CDR3nt: TGCAGCGTTGGACGGCTAGCGGGATTTAGCACAGATACGCAGTATTTT
CDR3aa: CSVGRLAGFSTDTQYF
abundance: NA
j_gene: TRBJ2-3
d_gene: TRBD2
v_gene: TRBV29-1

CDR3nt: TGTGCCAGCAGTAAGGGGTATGGCTTTAGCGGGGACTACGAGCAGTACTTC
CDR3aa: CASSKGYGFSGDYEQYF
abundance: NA
j_gene: TRBJ2-7
d_gene: TRBD2
v_gene: TRBV27

CDR3nt: TGTGCCAGCAGGGGAGATACTCTTTACTTC
CDR3aa: CASRGDTLYF
abundance: NA
j_gene: TRBJ2-4
d_gene: NA
v_gene: TRBV2

CDR3nt: TGTGCCAGCAGCTTAAACTTTACTAGCGGGAGTTATGTAGGCTCCTACGAGCAGTACTTC
CDR3aa: CASSLNFTSGSYVGSYEQYF
abundance: NA
j_gene: TRBJ2-7
d_gene: TRBD2
v_gene: TRBV7-3

CDR3nt: TGTGCCAGCTCACTGGACGGGACGGGGACCTACGAGCAGTACTTC
CDR3aa: CASSLDGTGTYEQYF
abundance: NA
j_gene: TRBJ2-7
d_gene: NA
v_gene: TRBV18

CDR3nt: TGTGCCAGCAGTTGGCAGGGCTCCTACGAGCAGTACTTC
CDR3aa: CASSWQGSYEQYF
abundance: NA
j_gene: TRBJ2-7
d_gene: NA
v_gene: TRBV6-1

CDR3nt: TGTGCCAGCAGTTTAGGACAGGGTAATCAGCCCCAGCATTTT
CDR3aa: CASSLGQGNQPQHF
abundance: NA
j_gene: TRBJ1-5
d_gene: TRBD1
v_gene: TRBV27

CDR3nt: TGTGCCTGGAGGATTCCGGGAGCTACTAACTATGGCTACACCTTC
CDR3aa: CAWRIPGATNYGYTF
abundance: NA
j_gene: TRBJ1-2
d_gene: NA
v_gene: TRBV30

CDR3nt: TGTGCCACCAGCAGAGCCCGACAACCTCAGGCCTACGAGCAGTACTTC
CDR3aa: CATSRARQPQAYEQYF
abundance: NA
j_gene: TRBJ2-7
d_gene: NA
v_gene: TRBV15

CDR3nt: TGTGCCAGCAGCATGGATGGCCGGCCCCAGCATTTT
CDR3aa: CASSMDGRPQHF
abundance: few
j_gene: TRBJ1-5
d_gene: NA
v_gene: TRBV27

CDR3nt: TGTGCCAGCAGCCCGTGGGGAGGAGTATCAGATACGCAGTATTTT
CDR3aa: CASSPWGGVSDTQYF
abundance: NA
j_gene: TRBJ2-3
d_gene: NA
v_gene: TRBV9

CDR3nt: TGTGCCAGCAGCTTGCTAGCGGCAAGCTCTGGGGCCAACGTCCTGACTTTC
CDR3aa: CASSLLAASSGANVLTF
abundance: NA
j_gene: TRBJ2-6
d_gene: TRBD2
v_gene: TRBV7-6

CDR3nt: TGTGCCAGCAGCCAACAGGGATGGCCCTATGGCTACACCTTC
CDR3aa: CASSQQGWPYGYTF
abundance: once
j_gene: TRBJ1-2
d_gene: NA
v_gene: TRBV7-9

CDR3nt: TGTGCCAGCAGCAAACGGACAGGGGGGGTCGACGAGCAGTACTTC
CDR3aa: CASSKRTGGVDEQYF
abundance: NA
j_gene: TRBJ2-7
d_gene: TRBD1
v_gene: TRBV11-3

CDR3nt: TGTGCCAGCAGCCTCCCGGGACTACACACAGATACGCAGTATTTT
CDR3aa: CASSLPGLHTDTQYF
abundance: NA
j_gene: TRBJ2-3
d_gene: TRBD2
v_gene: TRBV9

CDR3nt: TGTGCCAGCAGCTTAGGGGTTTGGGCCTTCAATCAGCCCCAGCATTTT
CDR3aa: CASSLGVWAFNQPQHF
abundance: NA
j_gene: TRBJ1-5
d_gene: NA
v_gene: TRBV11-2

CDR3nt: TGTGCCTGGAGTATCAGGACTGAAGCTTTCTTT
CDR3aa: CAWSIRTEAFF
abundance: NA
j_gene: TRBJ1-1
d_gene: NA
v_gene: TRBV30

CDR3nt: TGTGCCAGCAGTCCCCCCGGTGTTTACGAGCAGTACTTC
CDR3aa: CASSPPGVYEQYF
abundance: NA
j_gene: TRBJ2-7
d_gene: NA
v_gene: TRBV27

CDR3nt: TGTGCCAGCAGCGTTACCTTCCAGGGGGCGGAGACCCAGTACTTC
CDR3aa: CASSVTFQGAETQYF
abundance: NA
j_gene: TRBJ2-5
d_gene: TRBD1
v_gene: TRBV7-8

CDR3nt: TGTGCCAGCAGCTTAGTAACGGTCCTGAACACTGAAGCTTTCTTT
CDR3aa: CASSLVTVLNTEAFF
abundance: NA
j_gene: TRBJ1-1
d_gene: NA
v_gene: TRBV7-6

CDR3nt: TGTGCCAGCAGCGCGACTAGCGAGGACGAGACCCAGTACTTC
CDR3aa: CASSATSEDETQYF
abundance: NA
j_gene: TRBJ2-5
d_gene: TRBD2
v_gene: TRBV9

CDR3nt: TGTGCCTGGAGACAGACAGGGGGCGGAGAGACCCAGTACTTC
CDR3aa: CAWRQTGGGETQYF
abundance: NA
j_gene: TRBJ2-5
d_gene: TRBD1
v_gene: TRBV30

CDR3nt: TGTGCCAGCAGTTTAACTCCAGCGGGAGGGTATACAGATACGCAGTATTTT
CDR3aa: CASSLTPAGGYTDTQYF
abundance: NA
j_gene: TRBJ2-3
d_gene: TRBD2
v_gene: TRBV27

CDR3nt: TGTGCCAGCAGCTTAGCGGCTAGCGGGGCTAATGAGCAGTTCTTC
CDR3aa: CASSLAASGANEQFF
abundance: NA
j_gene: TRBJ2-1
d_gene: TRBD2
v_gene: TRBV11-2

CDR3nt: TGTGCCAGCAGTCGCGACAGCCCCTGGTGGGGGGAGCAGTACTTC
CDR3aa: CASSRDSPWWGEQYF
abundance: once
j_gene: TRBJ2-7
d_gene: NA
v_gene: TRBV5-6

CDR3nt: TGTGCCAGCAGCCAAGACCCCCCGACAGGGTCTAGCACAGATACGCAGTATTTT
CDR3aa: CASSQDPPTGSSTDTQYF
abundance: NA
j_gene: TRBJ2-3
d_gene: TRBD1
v_gene: TRBV4-2

CDR3nt: TGTGCCAGCAGCCCCCGGACTAGCGGGCAGACCCAGTACTTC
CDR3aa: CASSPRTSGQTQYF
abundance: NA
j_gene: TRBJ2-5
d_gene: TRBD2
v_gene: TRBV5-6

CDR3nt: TGTGCCTGGAGTCAAAGACAGGACCGTGAGCAGTTCTTC
CDR3aa: CAWSQRQDREQFF
abundance: NA
j_gene: TRBJ2-1
d_gene: NA
v_gene: TRBV30

CDR3nt: TGTGCCAGCAGTAGCGGGAGGGACACCGGGGAGCTGTTTTTT
CDR3aa: CASSSGRDTGELFF
abundance: NA
j_gene: TRBJ2-2
d_gene: TRBD2
v_gene: TRBV6-6

CDR3nt: TGTGCCAGCAGCTCTTTATTGGGACAGGGTACCGGGGGGACTGAAGCTTTCTTT
CDR3aa: CASSSLLGQGTGGTEAFF
abundance: NA
j_gene: TRBJ1-1
d_gene: TRBD1
v_gene: TRBV7-3

CDR3nt: TGTGCCAGCAGCCAAGACGCGTACGAGCAGTACTTC
CDR3aa: CASSQDAYEQYF
abundance: NA
j_gene: TRBJ2-7
d_gene: NA
v_gene: TRBV6-5

CDR3nt: TGTGCCAGCAGCCAAGAAGGAGGGGGACAAGAGACCCAGTACTTC
CDR3aa: CASSQEGGGQETQYF
abundance: NA
j_gene: TRBJ2-5
d_gene: NA
v_gene: TRBV4-2

CDR3nt: TGCGCCAGCAGCCCGTCGGGACAGGGCACCGGGGAGCTGTTTTTT
CDR3aa: CASSPSGQGTGELFF
abundance: NA
j_gene: TRBJ2-2
d_gene: TRBD1
v_gene: TRBV4-3

CDR3nt: TGCGCCAGCAGCTTGGTTCTAGCAGACAATGAGCAGTTCTTC
CDR3aa: CASSLVLADNEQFF
abundance: NA
j_gene: TRBJ2-1
d_gene: NA
v_gene: TRBV5-1

CDR3nt: TGTGCCAGCAGTTTATCCGGCTCAGTCAACACTGAAGCTTTCTTT
CDR3aa: CASSLSGSVNTEAFF
abundance: NA
j_gene: TRBJ1-1
d_gene: NA
v_gene: TRBV27